This T cell receptor (beta chain) was obtained from a study of shared clonotypes between healthy human individuals. Trimming cost V 4 bases and J 5 bases; bases outside gene matches: 9. Germline values: CDR1 SGHRS, CDR2 YFSETQ. The CDR3 runs to 16 residues. Method: immunoSEQ multiplex PCR; TCRdb's copy keeps in-frame clones and lacks some. The sample lists 1.4 million to 1.5 million clones, roughly 96% occurring once. The source material was naive CD4+ T cells sorted from blood. Sample subset: CD45RA+ positively selected. This receptor was identified in a man younger than 45 in good health. The V gene is TRBV5-1, the J gene TRBJ2-1; 10 nucleotides line up with TRBD2. CDR3 in DNA: TGCGCCAGCAGCCCTATGACTAGCGGGCGTAACAATGAGCAGTTCTTC. Protein: CASSPMTSGRNNEQFF. Looking up the rest from reference TRBV5-1 and TRBJ2-1 gives the full variable domain: KAGVTQTPRYLIKTRGQQVTLSCSPISGHRSVSWYQQTPGQGLQFLFEYFSETQRNKGNFPGRFSGRQFSNSRSEMNVSTLELGDSALYLCASSPMTSGRNNEQFFGPGTRLTVL.